This TCR beta chain was captured by sequencing in a study of T cell repertoires in cytomegalovirus infection. V lost 5 bases, J lost 7 bases, and 27 bases lay in between. Germline CDR1 and CDR2: MNHEY and SVGEGT. The CDR3 spans 18 residues. MiXCR, run by TCRdb on the reads, gives a single entry per CDR3 protein. The table records some 170,000 distinct CDR3 sequences, roughly 17% of them present only once. The rearrangement joins TRBV6-2 or TRBV6-3 to TRBJ2-1; possibly TRBD1 or TRBD2 for D (5 bases each). Sequenced input: CD8+ T cells from PBMCs. The TCR was taken from a human donor in good health (CMV status not recorded). Some clones in this sample may be carry-over from other donors' samples. CDR3 nucleotides: TGTGCCAGCAGTACGGGGAACAGGTTCAATACGGGGTTGAATGAGCAGTTCTTC. This codes for CASSTGNRFNTGLNEQFF.